The rows below give T cell receptor beta chains drawn from one sample of a study of cytomegalovirus exposure and HLA in healthy donors. The assay was immunoSEQ multiplex PCR, and TCRdb's table has in-frame clones only and misses some. The table includes some 110,000 clones, around 64% detected once. The sample was PBMCs. These receptors were taken from a woman in her 30s in good health and CMV-seronegative. Both conserved end residues are part of each CDR3. A D gene is named only where the DNA matches it firmly. Some rows have no size entry. The others give once, few or many, or a class for an expanded clone.

CDR3nt: TGTGCCAGTAGCTTGGGGCCGGGACTAGCGGGGAACACCGGGGAGCTGTTTTTT; CDR3aa: CASSLGPGLAGNTGELFF; v_gene: TRBV19; j_gene: TRBJ2-2; abundance: -; d_gene: TRBD2; len: 18
CDR3nt: TGCGCCAGCAGCTTGGTGGCAGCGGGATTACAAGAGACCCAGTACTTC; CDR3aa: CASSLVAAGLQETQYF; v_gene: TRBV5-1; j_gene: TRBJ2-5; abundance: few; d_gene: TRBD2; len: 16
CDR3nt: TGTGCCAGCAGTCCCAAAGGGGTAGGGGGCAATCAGCCCCAGCATTTT; CDR3aa: CASSPKGVGGNQPQHF; v_gene: TRBV27; j_gene: TRBJ1-5; abundance: -; d_gene: -; len: 16
CDR3nt: TGTGCCAGCAGCCCCGACAGAAAACTGTTTTTT; CDR3aa: CASSPDRKLFF; v_gene: TRBV6-5; j_gene: TRBJ1-4; abundance: -; d_gene: -; len: 11
CDR3nt: TGTGCCAGCAGCTTGCAGGGGTCCTACAATGAGCAGTTCTTC; CDR3aa: CASSLQGSYNEQFF; v_gene: TRBV5-6; j_gene: TRBJ2-1; abundance: few; d_gene: -; len: 14
CDR3nt: TGTGCCAGCAGTTTATACTCAAGGGCCGGGAGGCAGTTCTTC; CDR3aa: CASSLYSRAGRQFF; v_gene: TRBV27; j_gene: TRBJ2-1; abundance: -; d_gene: -; len: 14
CDR3nt: TGCGCCAGCAGCTTCGCCGGACTAGCGGGAGGGGGTCAAGAGACCCAGTACTTC; CDR3aa: CASSFAGLAGGGQETQYF; v_gene: TRBV5-1; j_gene: TRBJ2-5; abundance: few; d_gene: TRBD2; len: 18
CDR3nt: TGTGCCTGGAGGGGCACGGGAGTCGGCTACAATGAGCAGTTCTTC; CDR3aa: CAWRGTGVGYNEQFF; v_gene: TRBV30; j_gene: TRBJ2-1; abundance: -; d_gene: -; len: 15
CDR3nt: TGTGCCAGCAGCTTGCAGTTCCCCGGGAGAGAAGGATACAATGAGCAGTTCTTC; CDR3aa: CASSLQFPGREGYNEQFF; v_gene: TRBV5-6; j_gene: TRBJ2-1; abundance: once; d_gene: -; len: 18
CDR3nt: TGCGCCAGCAGTAGGTTAGCGGGAGCCTACAATGAGCAGTTCTTC; CDR3aa: CASSRLAGAYNEQFF; v_gene: TRBV10-2; j_gene: TRBJ2-1; abundance: -; d_gene: TRBD2; len: 15
CDR3nt: TGTGCCAGCAGCGTCTCTAGCGGTCAAGAGACCCAGTACTTC; CDR3aa: CASSVSSGQETQYF; v_gene: TRBV9; j_gene: TRBJ2-5; abundance: -; d_gene: TRBD2; len: 14
CDR3nt: TGTGCCAGCAGCTTGATACGGACAGGGGAGGGACGGTATGGCTACACCTTC; CDR3aa: CASSLIRTGEGRYGYTF; v_gene: TRBV5-6; j_gene: TRBJ1-2; abundance: -; d_gene: TRBD1; len: 17
CDR3nt: TGTGCCAGCAGCGGGACAGGATACACTGAAGCTTTCTTT; CDR3aa: CASSGTGYTEAFF; v_gene: TRBV27; j_gene: TRBJ1-1; abundance: few; d_gene: TRBD1; len: 13
CDR3nt: TGTGCCAGCAGTTACATTCGCTCTGGGGCCAACGTCCTGACTTTC; CDR3aa: CASSYIRSGANVLTF; v_gene: TRBV6-5; j_gene: TRBJ2-6; abundance: -; d_gene: -; len: 15
CDR3nt: TGTGCCAGTAGTACCGGGACAGGGGCTAATTCACCCCTCCACTTT; CDR3aa: CASSTGTGANSPLHF; v_gene: TRBV19; j_gene: TRBJ1-6; abundance: -; d_gene: TRBD1; len: 15
CDR3nt: TGTGCCAGCAGTAGCCGACAGGGGGCCCACGAGCAGTACTTC; CDR3aa: CASSSRQGAHEQYF; v_gene: TRBV27; j_gene: TRBJ2-7; abundance: -; d_gene: TRBD1; len: 14
CDR3nt: TGCGCCAGCAGCTTAACAGGGGGTGGCTACACCTTC; CDR3aa: CASSLTGGGYTF; v_gene: TRBV5-1; j_gene: TRBJ1-2; abundance: -; d_gene: TRBD1; len: 12
CDR3nt: TGTGCCAGCAGCTTAGGGGGGGAGGTTGGGGGGCAGTTCTTC; CDR3aa: CASSLGGEVGGQFF; v_gene: TRBV11-3; j_gene: TRBJ2-1; abundance: few; d_gene: -; len: 14